The entry below gives a single T cell receptor beta chain sequence along with its context. TCRdb's copy holds only in-frame clones and misses some; the assay was immunoSEQ multiplex PCR. In the table there are 12,000 to 15,000 clones, around 77% of which are singletons. The data derive from a study of OX40 agonist ivuxolimab in advanced cancers. CDR1 and CDR2 from the germline V gene are MNHNY and SVGAGI (reference sequence). The CDR3 length is 15 residues. V dropped 2 bases and J dropped 4 bases, with 15 bases sitting between them. V usage is TRBV6-6 and J usage is TRBJ2-7; the D is unclear. The TCR originated in an adult with an advanced solid tumor such as melanoma, head and neck, liver or kidney cancer. The specimen comprised CD4+ or CD8+ T cells sorted from blood, sampled in a trial of the OX40 agonist ivuxolimab. The CDR3 here is CASSYADLPPYEQYF. The CDR3 region has the DNA TGTGCCAGCAGTTACGCTGACCTACCCCCGTACGAGCAGTACTTC.